This TCR beta chain was obtained from a study of blood T cell repertoires in COVID-19. Study background: PBMCs, B-cell-depleted T cells, or T cells provided the cDNA or gDNA that made up the material.

The germline V gene has CDR1 SEHNR and CDR2 FQNEAQ (reference sequence). This CDR3 spans 14 amino acids. V was clipped by 6 bases and J by 0 bases, with 9 bases between them. Study processing details: It was from reference gene primer amplification that nucleated cell counts were estimated. The method was immunoSEQ multiplex PCR; TCRdb's version includes in-frame clones alone and lacks a portion of them. D and trimming come from the DNA, and the V and J calls and clone size come from that table. This table has under 250,000 clones, 85% appearing once. Input material: PBMCs or T cells enriched from blood (not recorded which). V usage is TRBV7-9 and J usage is TRBJ1-3; D possibly corresponds to TRBD1 (6 bases). The source is a woman between 50 and 59 years old with acute COVID-19. This CDR3 reads CASRGQSSGNTIYF. CDR3 DNA: TGTGCCAGCAGAGGACAGAGCTCTGGAAACACCATATATTTT.